This TCR beta chain was recorded in a study of breast tumors, draining lymph nodes, adjacent tissues. Regarding the study as a whole: Data only fit, rather than demonstrated, lymph node origin of most tumor T cells. Tumor repertoires ranked between lymph nodes and nontumor tissue in diversity, with V and J gene preferences.

TCRdb used MiXCR to reprocess the multiplex PCR reads, holding one entry per CDR3 protein. The sample lists 90,000 to 120,000 distinct CDR3 sequences, about 20% occurring once. The lymph nodes were axillary draining lymph nodes from breast cancer patients. Germline V gene lookup returns CDR1 SGHRS and CDR2 YFSETQ. Between the trimmed V and J ends, which lost 4 bases and 3 bases, there was a span of 10 bases. The CDR3 is 13 amino acids. This clonotype was counted at least ten times. Antigen specificity is unknown. This TCR was recovered from a female donor with breast cancer. Some clones in this sample may be carry-over from other donors' samples. The sample comprised axillary lymph node tissue. The gene calls are TRBV5-1 and TRBJ1-2; no clear D gene. The DNA for the CDR3 is TGCGCCAGCAGCCCTATCGGGGACTATGGCTACACCTTC. It translates to CASSPIGDYGYTF.